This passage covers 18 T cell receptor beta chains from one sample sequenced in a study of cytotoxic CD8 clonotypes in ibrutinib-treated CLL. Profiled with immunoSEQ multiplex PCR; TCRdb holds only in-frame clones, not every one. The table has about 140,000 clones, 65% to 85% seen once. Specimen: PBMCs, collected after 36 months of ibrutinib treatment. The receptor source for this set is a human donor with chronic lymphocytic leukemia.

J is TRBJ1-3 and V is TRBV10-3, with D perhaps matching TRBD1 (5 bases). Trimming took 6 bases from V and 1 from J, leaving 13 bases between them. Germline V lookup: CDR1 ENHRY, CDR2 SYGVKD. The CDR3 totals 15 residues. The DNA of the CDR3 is TGTGCCATCAGGCCCGGCGGGGGGTCTGGAAACACCATATATTTT. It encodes CAIRPGGGSGNTIYF.

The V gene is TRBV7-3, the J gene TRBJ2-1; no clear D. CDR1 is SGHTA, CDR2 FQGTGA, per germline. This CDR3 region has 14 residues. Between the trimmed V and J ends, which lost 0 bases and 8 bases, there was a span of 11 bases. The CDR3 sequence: CASSLTSSRHEQFF. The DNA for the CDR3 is TGTGCCAGCAGCTTAACGTCCTCTCGGCATGAGCAGTTCTTC. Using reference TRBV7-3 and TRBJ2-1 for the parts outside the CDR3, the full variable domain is GAGVSQTPSNKVTEKGKYVELRCDPISGHTALYWYRQSLGQGPEFLIYFQGTGAADDSGLPNDRFFAVRPEGSVSTLKIQRTERGDSAVYLCASSLTSSRHEQFFGPGTRLTVL.

CDR3 sequence: CASSQGTGVGGYTF. Written as DNA, the CDR3 is TGCGCCAGCAGCCAAGGCACAGGGGTCGGTGGCTACACCTTC. V usage is TRBV4-1 and J usage is TRBJ1-2, with TRBD1 identical over 7 bases. This CDR3 has 14 amino acids. V trimming: 1 base; J trimming: 7 bases; junction bases outside the gene matches: 6. The germline CDR1 and CDR2 sequences are MGHRA and YSYEKL.

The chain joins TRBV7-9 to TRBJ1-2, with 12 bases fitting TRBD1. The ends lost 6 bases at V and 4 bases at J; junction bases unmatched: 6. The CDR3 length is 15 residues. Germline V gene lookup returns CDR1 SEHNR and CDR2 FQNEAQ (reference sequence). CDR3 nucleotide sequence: TGTGCCAGCAGATGGGACAGGGGGCGCGGCTATGGCTACACCTTC. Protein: CASRWDRGRGYGYTF.

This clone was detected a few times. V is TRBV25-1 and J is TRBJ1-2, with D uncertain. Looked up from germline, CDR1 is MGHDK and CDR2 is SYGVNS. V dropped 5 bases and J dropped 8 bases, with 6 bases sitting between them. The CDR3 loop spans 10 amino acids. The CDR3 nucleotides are TGTGCCAGCAGTCAGGAGGGCTACACCTTC. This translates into CASSQEGYTF.

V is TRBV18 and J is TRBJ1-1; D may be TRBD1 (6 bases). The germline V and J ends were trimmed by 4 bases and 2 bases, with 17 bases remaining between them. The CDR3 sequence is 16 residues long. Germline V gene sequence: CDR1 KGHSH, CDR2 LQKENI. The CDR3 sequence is CASSLGTDRRNTEAFF. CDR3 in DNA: TGTGCCAGCTCACTGGGAACGGACAGAAGAAACACTGAAGCTTTCTTT.

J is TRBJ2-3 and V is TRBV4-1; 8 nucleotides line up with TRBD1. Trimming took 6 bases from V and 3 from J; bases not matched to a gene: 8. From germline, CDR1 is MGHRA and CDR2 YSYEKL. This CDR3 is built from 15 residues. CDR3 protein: CASSADRVVTDTQYF. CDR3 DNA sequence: TGCGCCAGCAGTGCGGACAGGGTAGTTACAGATACGCAGTATTTT.

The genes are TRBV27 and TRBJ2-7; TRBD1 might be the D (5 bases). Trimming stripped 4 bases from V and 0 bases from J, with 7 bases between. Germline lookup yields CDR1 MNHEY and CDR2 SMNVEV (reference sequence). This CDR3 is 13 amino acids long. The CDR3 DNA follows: TGTGCCAGCAGTTGGGGCAGCTCCTACGAGCAGTACTTC. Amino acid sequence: CASSWGSSYEQYF.

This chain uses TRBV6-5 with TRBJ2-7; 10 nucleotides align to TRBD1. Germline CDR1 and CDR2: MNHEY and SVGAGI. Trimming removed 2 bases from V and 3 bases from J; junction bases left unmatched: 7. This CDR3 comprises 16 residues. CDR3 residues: CASSYNGQGVYYEQYF. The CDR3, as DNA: TGTGCCAGCAGTTACAACGGACAGGGGGTCTACTACGAGCAGTACTTC.

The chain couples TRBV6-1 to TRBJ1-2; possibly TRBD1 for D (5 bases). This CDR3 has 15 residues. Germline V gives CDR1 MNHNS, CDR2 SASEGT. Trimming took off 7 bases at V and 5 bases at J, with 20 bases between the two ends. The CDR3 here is CASTWRAVPGYGYTF. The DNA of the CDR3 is TGTGCCAGCACATGGAGAGCAGTCCCAGGGTATGGCTACACCTTC.

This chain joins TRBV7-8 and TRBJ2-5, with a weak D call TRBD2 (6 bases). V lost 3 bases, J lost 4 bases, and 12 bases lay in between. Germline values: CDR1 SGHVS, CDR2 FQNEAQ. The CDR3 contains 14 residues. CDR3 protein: CASSFGTGRETQYF. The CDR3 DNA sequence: TGTGCCAGCAGCTTTGGGACCGGGAGAGAGACCCAGTACTTC.

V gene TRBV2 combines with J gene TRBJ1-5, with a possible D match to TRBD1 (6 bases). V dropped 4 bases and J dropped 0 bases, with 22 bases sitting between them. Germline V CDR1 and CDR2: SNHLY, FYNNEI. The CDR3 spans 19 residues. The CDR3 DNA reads TGTGCCAGCAGTGTAACCAGGGGAAGGGTAGGTCATAGCAATCAGCCCCAGCATTTT. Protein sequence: CASSVTRGRVGHSNQPQHF.

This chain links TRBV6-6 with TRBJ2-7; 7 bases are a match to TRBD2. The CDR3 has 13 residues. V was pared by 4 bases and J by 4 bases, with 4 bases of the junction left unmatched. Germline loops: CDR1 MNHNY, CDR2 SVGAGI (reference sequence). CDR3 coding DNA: TGTGCCAGCAGTTCGCGGGAGTTTTACGAGCAGTACTTC. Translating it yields CASSSREFYEQYF.

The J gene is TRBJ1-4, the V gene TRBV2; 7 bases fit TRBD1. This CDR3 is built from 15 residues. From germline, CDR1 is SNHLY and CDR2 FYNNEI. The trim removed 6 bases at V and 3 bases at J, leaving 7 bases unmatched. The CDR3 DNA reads TGTGCCAGCAGCGGCTTGACAGGGTCTAATGAAAAACTGTTTTTT. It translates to CASSGLTGSNEKLFF.

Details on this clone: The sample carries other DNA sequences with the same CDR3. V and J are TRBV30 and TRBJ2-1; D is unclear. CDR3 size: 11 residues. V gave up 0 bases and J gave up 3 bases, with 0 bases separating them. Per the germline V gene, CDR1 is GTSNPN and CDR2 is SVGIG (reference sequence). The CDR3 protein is CAWSVYNEQFF. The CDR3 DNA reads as TGTGCCTGGAGTGTCTACAATGAGCAGTTCTTC.

In DNA form, the CDR3 reads TGCAGCGTTGTCGGGAACCGAGGAGAAAAACTGTTTTTT. It is translated as CSVVGNRGEKLFF. V gene TRBV29-1 combines with J gene TRBJ1-4; D remains unclear. The germline gives CDR1 SQVTM, CDR2 ANQGSEA. V was trimmed by 4 bases and J by 8 bases, leaving 14 bases between them. CDR3 length: 13 amino acids.

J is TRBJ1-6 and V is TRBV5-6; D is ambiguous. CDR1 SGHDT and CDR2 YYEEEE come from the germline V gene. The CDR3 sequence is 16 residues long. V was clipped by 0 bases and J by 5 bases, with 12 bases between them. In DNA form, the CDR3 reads TGTGCCAGCAGCTTGGCCCTAACAGAGGATAATTCACCCCTCCACTTT. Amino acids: CASSLALTEDNSPLHF.

The CDR3 DNA reads TGCGCCAGCAGTGAAAGTTGGGCTCAAGAGACCCAGTACTTC. It translates to CASSESWAQETQYF. The V gene is TRBV10-1, the J gene TRBJ2-5, with no clear D. V gave up 3 bases and J gave up 2 bases, with 10 bases separating them. Germline V gene data show CDR1 as WNHNN and CDR2 as SYGVQD (reference sequence). The CDR3 contains 14 residues.